This paragraph reports one T cell receptor beta chain. Its antigen remains unknown. Regarding treatment: around 19 received Ad26.COV2.S at low or high dose, single or two shots; five or six received placebo; per-sample allocation not given. Material that was analyzed had been drawn on day 63 after the first vaccine or placebo injection. In germline, CDR1 is MNHEY, CDR2 SVGEGT. V gave up 2 bases and J gave up 0 bases; unmatched junction bases: 5. The CDR3 is 16 residues long. This sample is part of a study of Ad26.COV2.S vaccination and SARS-CoV-2 variants. As for the study in general: The Ad26.COV2.S arm of the COV1001 trial was where the donor was placed. Study results and limitations: Greater spike-specific TCR breadth was seen in vaccine recipients than in placebo recipients. Spike-specific responses of CD8+ and CD4+ T cells were reported to display substantial breadth after vaccination.

The assay was immunoSEQ multiplex PCR, and TCRdb's table has in-frame clones only and misses some. The sample contains 400,000 to 450,000 clones, roughly 90% of which appear only once. This sequence was found in a person aged 18-60 years who received the Ad26.COV2.S COVID-19 vaccine or a placebo. The sequencing used peripheral blood, collected in a trial of Ad26.COV2.S vaccine versus placebo. The J gene is TRBJ2-7, the V gene TRBV6-2 or TRBV6-3; TRBD2 agrees at 9 bases. The chain's CDR3 is CASSYPGTSLSYEQYF. CDR3 bases: TGTGCCAGCAGTTACCCCGGGACTAGCCTCTCCTACGAGCAGTACTTC.